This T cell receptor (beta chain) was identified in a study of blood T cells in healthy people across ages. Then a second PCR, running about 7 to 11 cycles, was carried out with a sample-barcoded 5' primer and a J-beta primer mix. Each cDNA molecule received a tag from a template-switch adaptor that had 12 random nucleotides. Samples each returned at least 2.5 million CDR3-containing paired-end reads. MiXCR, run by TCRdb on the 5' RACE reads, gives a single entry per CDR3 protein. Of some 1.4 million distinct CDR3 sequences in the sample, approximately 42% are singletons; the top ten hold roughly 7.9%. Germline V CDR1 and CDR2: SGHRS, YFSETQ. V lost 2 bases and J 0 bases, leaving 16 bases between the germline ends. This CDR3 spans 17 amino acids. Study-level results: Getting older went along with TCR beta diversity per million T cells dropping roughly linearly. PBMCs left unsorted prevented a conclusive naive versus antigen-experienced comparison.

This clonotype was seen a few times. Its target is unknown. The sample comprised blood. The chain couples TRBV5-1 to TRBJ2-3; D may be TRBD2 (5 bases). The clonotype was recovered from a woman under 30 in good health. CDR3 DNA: TGCGCCAGCAGCTTATGTCACGAGCGGCTTAGCACAGATACGCAGTATTTT. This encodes CASSLCHERLSTDTQYF.